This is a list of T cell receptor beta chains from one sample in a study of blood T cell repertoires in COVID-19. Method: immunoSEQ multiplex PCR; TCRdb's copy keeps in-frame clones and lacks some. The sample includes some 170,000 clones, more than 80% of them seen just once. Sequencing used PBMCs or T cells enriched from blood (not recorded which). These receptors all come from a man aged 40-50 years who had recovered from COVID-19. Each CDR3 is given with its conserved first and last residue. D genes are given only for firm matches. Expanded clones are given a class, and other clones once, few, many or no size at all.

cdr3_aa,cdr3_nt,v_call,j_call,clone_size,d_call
CASSELTERNTIYF,TGTGCCAGCAGTGAATTGACAGAAAGGAACACCATATATTTT,TRBV2,TRBJ1-3,.,.
CASSLRRTGNSPLHF,TGTGCCAGCAGCCTTAGACGGACAGGGAATTCACCCCTCCACTTT,TRBV14,TRBJ1-6,few,TRBD1
CASSLVAIGVNTEAFF,TGTGCCAGCAGCTTAGTGGCTATAGGGGTGAACACTGAAGCTTTCTTT,TRBV11-3,TRBJ1-1,.,.
CASSERGGWRRTGELFF,TGTGCCAGCAGTGAAAGAGGAGGGTGGCGTAGGACCGGGGAGCTGTTTTTT,TRBV6-1,TRBJ2-2,.,.
CASSLDRDDSPLHF,TGTGCCAGCAGCTTGGACAGGGACGATTCACCCCTCCACTTT,TRBV7-2,TRBJ1-6,once,TRBD1
CASSLNRRTEAFF,TGTGCCAGCAGTTTAAATCGGAGGACTGAAGCTTTCTTT,TRBV27,TRBJ1-1,.,.
CASSVFNGARDISGEAFF,TGTGCCAGCAGCGTATTTAACGGGGCCAGGGACATTTCAGGAGAAGCTTTCTTT,TRBV9,TRBJ1-1,.,.
CASSDGYEQYF,TGTGCCAGCAGTGACGGGTACGAGCAGTACTTC,TRBV6-1,TRBJ2-7,.,.
CASSVGGQGNEQYF,TGTGCCAGCAGCGTAGGGGGCCAGGGAAACGAGCAGTACTTC,TRBV9,TRBJ2-7,.,.
CASSYSGQSNQPQHF,TGTGCCAGCAGTTACTCGGGACAGAGCAATCAGCCCCAGCATTTT,TRBV6-2/TRBV6-3,TRBJ1-5,.,TRBD1
CASSLGAGGETQYF,TGCGCCAGCAGCTTGGGCGCAGGGGGAGAGACCCAGTACTTC,TRBV5-1,TRBJ2-5,.,TRBD1
CASSLGQGPYGYTF,TGTGCCAGCAGCTTAGGACAGGGACCCTATGGCTACACCTTC,TRBV7-8,TRBJ1-2,.,TRBD1
CASSPNRGHETQYF,TGTGCCAGTAGTCCAAACAGGGGGCACGAGACCCAGTACTTC,TRBV19,TRBJ2-5,.,TRBD1
CASKRDRETGELFF,TGTGCCAGCAAGAGGGACAGGGAAACCGGGGAGCTGTTTTTT,TRBV2,TRBJ2-2,.,TRBD1
CAWSGNRGDQPQHF,TGTGCCTGGAGTGGCAACAGGGGGGATCAGCCCCAGCATTTT,TRBV30,TRBJ1-5,.,TRBD1
CASSYSRLAGLNEQFF,TGTGCCAGCAGTTACTCGCGGCTAGCGGGGCTCAATGAGCAGTTCTTC,TRBV6-5,TRBJ2-1,.,TRBD2
CASSLTSGSSDTQYF,TGTGCCAGCAGCTTAACTAGCGGGAGCTCAGATACGCAGTATTTT,TRBV7-9,TRBJ2-3,.,TRBD2
CASGNRGGGTEAFF,TGTGCTAGTGGAAATAGGGGTGGTGGCACTGAAGCTTTCTTT,TRBV12-5,TRBJ1-1,.,.
CASSRQFNEKLFF,TGTGCCAGCAGTCGACAGTTTAATGAAAAACTGTTTTTT,TRBV12-3/TRBV12-4,TRBJ1-4,.,.
CASSVAQGSNSPLHF,TGTGCCAGCAGCGTAGCGCAGGGTAGCAATTCACCCCTCCACTTT,TRBV9,TRBJ1-6,.,.
CATTRGGGSPLHF,TGCGCCACCACGAGAGGGGGCGGTTCACCCCTCCACTTT,TRBV5-1,TRBJ1-6,.,TRBD1
CARFGTELSYGYTF,TGTGCCAGATTTGGGACAGAACTTTCTTATGGCTACACCTTC,TRBV2,TRBJ1-2,.,TRBD1
CASSSMGLSSYNEQFF,TGTGCCAGCAGCTCAATGGGACTTAGCTCCTACAATGAGCAGTTCTTC,TRBV9,TRBJ2-1,.,.
CASSGDRNSPLHF,TGTGCCAGCAGCGGGGATAGGAATTCACCCCTCCACTTT,TRBV6-5,TRBJ1-6,.,.
CASRLASGEQYF,TGTGCCAGCAGACTCGCTTCAGGCGAGCAGTACTTC,TRBV12-3/TRBV12-4,TRBJ2-7,once,.
CASTSTLLAGMYNEQFF,TGTGCCAGCACCTCAACATTACTAGCGGGGATGTACAATGAGCAGTTCTTC,TRBV11-2,TRBJ2-1,.,TRBD2
CAWSAPAGFSDNEQFF,TGTGCCTGGAGTGCTCCGGCGGGATTCTCGGACAATGAGCAGTTCTTC,TRBV30,TRBJ2-1,.,.
CASSRPGTVSYEQYF,TGTGCCAGCAGTCGGCCCGGGACAGTTTCCTACGAGCAGTACTTC,TRBV28,TRBJ2-7,.,TRBD1
CASSPTGTEKLFF,TGTGCCAGCAGCCCAACAGGGACGGAGAAACTGTTTTTT,TRBV7-9,TRBJ1-4,.,.
CASSQQLAGGETQYF,TGTGCCAGCAGCCAACAACTAGCGGGGGGGGAGACCCAGTACTTC,TRBV14,TRBJ2-5,.,TRBD2
CASSPYRARAFF,TGTGCCAGCAGCCCTTACAGGGCTCGAGCTTTCTTT,TRBV12-3/TRBV12-4,TRBJ1-1,.,.
CASSIVQGADYGYTF,TGTGCCAGTAGTATAGTACAGGGGGCTGACTATGGCTACACCTTC,TRBV19,TRBJ1-2,.,TRBD1
CASRGGGVRTQYF,TGTGCCAGCAGAGGAGGCGGCGTCCGTACGCAGTATTTT,TRBV6-5,TRBJ2-3,.,.
CASSTTGSSYEQYF,TGTGCCAGTAGTACAACAGGGAGCTCCTACGAGCAGTACTTC,TRBV19,TRBJ2-7,once,.
CAISDPRRQGHTEAFF,TGTGCCATCAGTGATCCCCGGAGACAGGGTCATACTGAAGCTTTCTTT,TRBV10-3,TRBJ1-1,.,TRBD1
CASSPRTGTYEQYF,TGTGCCAGCAGCCCTAGGACGGGGACCTACGAGCAGTACTTC,TRBV13,TRBJ2-7,.,.
CAWSGGGQGNQPQHF,TGTGCCTGGAGTGGAGGGGGACAGGGAAATCAGCCCCAGCATTTT,TRBV30,TRBJ1-5,few,TRBD1
CASSLGLAGSSSYNEQFF,TGTGCCAGCAGCTTAGGACTAGCGGGGTCAAGCTCCTACAATGAGCAGTTCTTC,TRBV7-2,TRBJ2-1,.,TRBD2
CASSVGLRDYSNEQFF,TGTGCCAGCAGCGTAGGGTTACGGGACTACTCCAATGAGCAGTTCTTC,TRBV9,TRBJ2-1,.,TRBD2
CASSVYGTGLGETQYF,TGTGCCAGCAGTGTTTACGGGACAGGGCTAGGAGAGACCCAGTACTTC,TRBV2,TRBJ2-5,few,TRBD1
CASSERTGELFF,TGTGCCAGCAGTGAACGCACCGGGGAGCTGTTTTTT,TRBV2,TRBJ2-2,.,.
CAISEPTTADYGYTF,TGTGCCATCAGTGAGCCGACGACAGCCGACTATGGCTACACCTTC,TRBV10-3,TRBJ1-2,.,.
CASSVGSQAGNEKLFF,TGTGCCAGCAGCGTAGGGTCGCAGGCGGGTAATGAAAAACTGTTTTTT,TRBV9,TRBJ1-4,few,.
CASSWSTTTNTEAFF,TGTGCCAGTAGTTGGTCAACCACTACGAACACTGAAGCTTTCTTT,TRBV19,TRBJ1-1,.,.
CASSHAGANSPLHF,TGTGCCAGCAGCCACGCAGGGGCTAATTCACCCCTCCACTTT,TRBV14,TRBJ1-6,.,.
CASSVEPSSPGELFF,TGTGCCAGCAGCGTAGAACCTAGCTCTCCCGGGGAGCTGTTTTTT,TRBV9,TRBJ2-2,.,.
CASSFQDRYQETQYF,TGTGCCAGCAGCTTTCAGGACAGGTACCAAGAGACCCAGTACTTC,TRBV7-9,TRBJ2-5,.,TRBD1
CASSFDRVYEQYF,TGCGCCAGCAGCTTTGACAGGGTCTACGAGCAGTACTTC,TRBV5-1,TRBJ2-7,.,TRBD1
CASSQDFSDREGYTF,TGTGCCAGCAGCCAAGATTTTTCCGACAGGGAAGGCTACACCTTC,TRBV14,TRBJ1-2,.,TRBD1